These T cell receptor beta chains were read from a single sample in a study of T-cell reconstitution after alpha-beta-depleted transplantation in children. TCRdb redid the calling of the PCR reads with MiXCR, one entry per CDR3 protein. The sample carries 800,000 to 1,000,000 distinct CDR3 sequences, roughly 31% recorded once. The specimen was PBMCs, mostly from graft donor cells, collected 360 days after TCRalphabeta/CD19-depleted stem cell transplant. These receptors came from a boy younger than two who had a stem cell transplant for SCID, so the T cells may come from the graft donor. Both conserved end residues are part of each CDR3. D genes are given only for firm matches. Size is stated for part of the rows, as once, few or many counts, or as a class when the clone is expanded.

>many|NA|TRBJ1-3|TRBV20-1
TGCAGTGCTAGAGGGGGAAACACCATATATTTT
CSARGGNTIYF
>NA|TRBD2|TRBJ2-5|TRBV3-1
TGTGCCAGCAGCCAAGAAGGGGTCCTCGGACTAGCGGGGGCCTCCGGGGAGACCCAGTACTTC
CASSQEGVLGLAGASGETQYF
>few|TRBD2|TRBJ2-7|TRBV20-1
TGCAGTGCTAGGCTAACTAGCGAGTGGGACGAGCAGTACTTC
CSARLTSEWDEQYF
>many|NA|TRBJ2-1|TRBV20-1
TGCAGTGCTAGAGATGGGTCGGGGCGGGCCTACAATGAGCAGTTCTTC
CSARDGSGRAYNEQFF
>NA|NA|TRBJ2-7|TRBV12-3/TRBV12-4
TGTGCCAGCCACGAAGGGGCGGCAGGGAGTAATTACGAGCAGTACTTC
CASHEGAAGSNYEQYF
>NA|NA|TRBJ2-5|TRBV12-3/TRBV12-4
TGTGCCAGCACAAAGGGACACCCGTCGTACCAAGAGACCCAGTACTTC
CASTKGHPSYQETQYF
>many|NA|TRBJ2-3|TRBV27
TGTGCCAGCAGCTCTGATGGCCTTAGCACAGATACGCAGTATTTT
CASSSDGLSTDTQYF
>few|NA|TRBJ2-4|TRBV25-1
TGTGCCAGCAGTGCCGGGCTAGCCAAAAACATTCAGTACTTC
CASSAGLAKNIQYF
>NA|NA|TRBJ2-7|TRBV18
TGTGCCAGCTCACCTCAGACCGTCTCCTACGAGCAGTACTTC
CASSPQTVSYEQYF
>NA|TRBD1|TRBJ1-6|TRBV18
TGTGCCAGCTCACCTCAGGGGGCGGGGATGTCACCCCTCCACTTT
CASSPQGAGMSPLHF
>many|NA|TRBJ2-1|TRBV9
TGTGCCAGCAGCGTAGGGGGGGCGCTTAGCTCCTACAATGAGCAGTTCTTC
CASSVGGALSSYNEQFF
>few|NA|TRBJ1-2|TRBV6-2/TRBV6-3
TGTGCCAGCAGAACGAGGCCAGGGTCGGCCTATGGCTACACCTTC
CASRTRPGSAYGYTF
>NA|TRBD1|TRBJ2-7|TRBV2
TGTGCCAGCATTCGGGACAGGGTAAGCTCCTACGAGCAGTACTTC
CASIRDRVSSYEQYF
>NA|TRBD2|TRBJ2-1|TRBV5-1
TGCGCCAGCAACGAGCGGGGGGAGAATATTTACAATGAGCAGTTCTTC
CASNERGENIYNEQFF
>NA|NA|TRBJ2-2|TRBV7-9
TGTGCCAGCAGCTTATTCTCTCTGCGGGGCACCGGGGAGCTGTTTTTT
CASSLFSLRGTGELFF